This TCR beta chain stems from a study of identical twins. Study-wide findings and caveats: Invariant cells of the MAIT and iNKT types might have partly distorted the zero-insertion analyses.

TCRdb redid the calling of the 5' RACE reads with MiXCR, one entry per CDR3 protein. Here the sample spans more than 600,000 distinct CDR3 sequences, 15% to 20% being singletons. As to this clonotype: Its target is unknown.

Per germline, CDR1 SGHDN and CDR2 FVKESK. This CDR3 comprises 15 residues. Deletions cut 0 bases from V and 8 bases from J, with 14 bases between. The data were also submitted as part of a second study, on T cells expressing NK-cell markers. From that second work: These clonotypes, the leaders elsewhere, also led the CD3+CD56-NKG2C+ fraction in a few donors.

The receptor's source is a woman younger than 30 in good health. Sequences were obtained from PBMCs. This chain joins TRBV14 and TRBJ2-1; possible D gene TRBD1, 5 bases. The CDR3 here is CASSQDRPGFYEQFF. CDR3 bases: TGTGCCAGCAGCCAAGATCGGCCAGGGTTTTATGAGCAGTTCTTC.